A selection of T cell receptor beta chains follows, all from one sample in a study of cytomegalovirus exposure and HLA in healthy donors. Libraries were prepared by immunoSEQ multiplex PCR; TCRdb keeps only in-frame clonotypes and omits some of them. The sample holds roughly 80,000 clones. The sequencing input was PBMCs. Every receptor here comes from a man aged 50-59 years in good health and CMV-seropositive. Both conserved end residues are part of each CDR3. A D gene is named only where the DNA matches it firmly.

D gene: -; V gene: TRBV19; J gene: TRBJ2-2; CDR3 protein: CASSTQTGELFF; CDR3 DNA: TGTGCCAGTAGTACCCAGACCGGGGAGCTGTTTTTT
D gene: -; V gene: TRBV6-1; J gene: TRBJ1-5; CDR3 protein: CAGQPTVYSNQPQHF; CDR3 DNA: TGTGCCGGGCAGCCCACCGTTTATAGCAATCAGCCCCAGCATTTT
D gene: -; V gene: TRBV7-9; J gene: TRBJ1-5; CDR3 protein: CASSLGGQPQHF; CDR3 DNA: TGTGCCAGCAGCTTAGGAGGTCAGCCCCAGCATTTT
D gene: -; V gene: TRBV4-1; J gene: TRBJ1-1; CDR3 protein: CASSSGGSRMNTEAFF; CDR3 DNA: TGCGCCAGCAGCAGTGGGGGGAGTAGGATGAACACTGAAGCTTTCTTT
D gene: TRBD2; V gene: TRBV28; J gene: TRBJ2-1; CDR3 protein: CASSPGGWRVNEQFF; CDR3 DNA: TGTGCCAGCAGTCCCGGGGGGTGGAGGGTGAATGAGCAGTTCTTC
D gene: TRBD1; V gene: TRBV5-5; J gene: TRBJ1-3; CDR3 protein: CASSLDRGTNTIYF; CDR3 DNA: TGTGCCAGCAGTTTAGACAGGGGGACGAACACCATATATTTT
D gene: TRBD2; V gene: TRBV28; J gene: TRBJ2-7; CDR3 protein: CASSPGGQGIYEQYF; CDR3 DNA: TGTGCCAGCAGTCCGGGGGGGCAGGGGATCTACGAGCAGTACTTC
D gene: -; V gene: TRBV4-2; J gene: TRBJ1-2; CDR3 protein: CASSRAGYGYTF; CDR3 DNA: TGTGCCAGCAGCCGAGCAGGGTATGGCTACACCTTC
D gene: -; V gene: TRBV6-5; J gene: TRBJ1-5; CDR3 protein: CASSYSGGGNQPQHF; CDR3 DNA: TGTGCCAGCAGTTACTCGGGAGGGGGCAATCAGCCCCAGCATTTT
D gene: -; V gene: TRBV2; J gene: TRBJ1-1; CDR3 protein: CASRNREGAEAFF; CDR3 DNA: TGTGCCAGCAGAAACAGGGAAGGGGCTGAAGCTTTCTTT
D gene: -; V gene: TRBV5-6; J gene: TRBJ1-1; CDR3 protein: CASSLAPGIGLNTEAFF; CDR3 DNA: TGTGCCAGCAGCTTGGCTCCAGGGATCGGGCTGAACACTGAAGCTTTCTTT
D gene: TRBD1; V gene: TRBV13; J gene: TRBJ2-1; CDR3 protein: CASTNRDRGYNEQFF; CDR3 DNA: TGTGCCAGCACCAACCGGGACAGGGGTTACAATGAGCAGTTCTTC
D gene: -; V gene: TRBV30; J gene: TRBJ2-1; CDR3 protein: CAWKRDIYNEQFF; CDR3 DNA: TGTGCCTGGAAAAGGGACATCTACAATGAGCAGTTCTTC
D gene: TRBD1; V gene: TRBV10-3; J gene: TRBJ2-2; CDR3 protein: CAISEPDRGTNTGELFF; CDR3 DNA: TGTGCCATCAGTGAGCCAGACAGGGGTACGAACACCGGGGAGCTGTTTTTT
D gene: TRBD1; V gene: TRBV7-2; J gene: TRBJ1-1; CDR3 protein: CASSSRTGGYTEAFF; CDR3 DNA: TGTGCCAGCAGCTCCAGGACAGGAGGCTACACTGAAGCTTTCTTT
D gene: -; V gene: TRBV9; J gene: TRBJ2-6; CDR3 protein: CASSGTGSGANVLTF; CDR3 DNA: TGTGCCAGCAGCGGTACAGGGTCCGGGGCCAACGTCCTGACTTTC
D gene: TRBD1; V gene: TRBV4-2; J gene: TRBJ1-1; CDR3 protein: CASSLRTGDTEAFF; CDR3 DNA: TGTGCCAGCAGCCTTCGGACAGGGGACACTGAAGCTTTCTTT
D gene: -; V gene: TRBV6-1; J gene: TRBJ1-1; CDR3 protein: CASIWYTSNTEAFF; CDR3 DNA: TGTGCCAGCATTTGGTATACTTCTAACACTGAAGCTTTCTTT
D gene: -; V gene: TRBV5-1; J gene: TRBJ1-1; CDR3 protein: CASSRSTGTMNTEAFF; CDR3 DNA: TGCGCCAGCAGCCGGTCTACCGGGACAATGAACACTGAAGCTTTCTTT
D gene: TRBD1; V gene: TRBV6-1; J gene: TRBJ1-5; CDR3 protein: CASSDLRGTGSQQPQHF; CDR3 DNA: TGTGCCAGCAGTGACCTGAGGGGGACAGGGAGCCAACAGCCCCAGCATTTT
D gene: TRBD2; V gene: TRBV7-3; J gene: TRBJ2-3; CDR3 protein: CASSLLGGGLSTDTQYF; CDR3 DNA: TGTGCCAGCAGCCTCCTTGGGGGGGGATTGAGCACAGATACGCAGTATTTT
D gene: -; V gene: TRBV2; J gene: TRBJ1-2; CDR3 protein: CASRGEANYGYTF; CDR3 DNA: TGTGCCAGCAGAGGGGAAGCTAACTATGGCTACACCTTC
D gene: -; V gene: TRBV2; J gene: TRBJ2-7; CDR3 protein: CASSFQGTASYEQYF; CDR3 DNA: TGTGCCAGCAGTTTTCAGGGGACCGCCTCCTACGAGCAGTACTTC
D gene: TRBD1; V gene: TRBV7-3; J gene: TRBJ1-6; CDR3 protein: CASSQNPTGGESPLHF; CDR3 DNA: TGTGCCAGCAGCCAAAACCCTACAGGGGGCGAATCACCCCTCCACTTT
D gene: TRBD2; V gene: TRBV18; J gene: TRBJ2-1; CDR3 protein: CASLRTSTIDEQFF; CDR3 DNA: TGTGCCAGCTTGAGGACTAGCACGATTGATGAGCAGTTCTTC